These T cell receptor beta chains were read from a single sample in a study of blood T cell repertoires in COVID-19. Data came from immunoSEQ multiplex PCR; TCRdb stores just in-frame clones and leaves some out. The sample records nearly 250,000 clones, just under 90% being singletons. The specimen was PBMCs or T cells enriched from blood (not recorded which). The receptors originated from a man in his fifties who had been exposed to COVID-19. CDR3s include the opening cysteine and the closing phenylalanine or tryptophan. The D gene is left open where the match is weak. A clone size is listed for some rows: how often the clone was seen (once, few, many), or a class if it is expanded.

TRBJ1-1,-,-,TRBV2,CASSDRGFDTEAFF,TGTGCCAGCAGTGATAGAGGGTTCGACACTGAAGCTTTCTTT
TRBJ1-5,TRBD1,-,TRBV9,CASSGPGTENQPQHF,TGTGCCAGCAGCGGTCCCGGGACAGAGAATCAGCCCCAGCATTTT
TRBJ1-1,-,-,TRBV7-2,CASSTTTGTEAFF,TGTGCCAGCTCAACCACCACAGGCACTGAAGCTTTCTTT
TRBJ1-6,TRBD1,-,TRBV28,CASSIRGWGDSPLHF,TGTGCCAGCAGTATCAGGGGGTGGGGTGATTCACCCCTCCACTTT
TRBJ1-2,-,-,TRBV7-2,CASSLPSTVNYGYTF,TGTGCCAGCAGCTTACCCTCAACAGTGAACTATGGCTACACCTTC
TRBJ2-2,-,-,TRBV7-9,CASSLLGVTGSKTGELFF,TGTGCCAGCAGCCTTCTGGGGGTAACAGGGAGTAAGACCGGGGAGCTGTTTTTT
TRBJ2-7,TRBD1,-,TRBV18,CASSPGTGGFYEQYF,TGTGCCAGCTCACCCGGGACAGGGGGTTTCTACGAGCAGTACTTC
TRBJ2-1,TRBD2,once,TRBV9,CASSVAMTSGGYNEQFF,TGTGCCAGCAGCGTAGCTATGACTAGCGGGGGTTACAATGAGCAGTTCTTC
TRBJ2-7,-,-,TRBV6-5,CASSIDTFTYEQYF,TGTGCCAGCAGCATAGACACTTTTACCTACGAGCAGTACTTC
TRBJ1-3,-,-,TRBV5-1,CASSSQGSGNTIYF,TGCGCCAGCAGCTCTCAGGGCTCTGGAAACACCATATATTTT
TRBJ1-1,-,-,TRBV11-2,CASSLGEMNTEAFF,TGTGCCAGCAGCTTAGGAGAGATGAACACTGAAGCTTTCTTT
TRBJ1-3,TRBD1,-,TRBV5-6,CASSLLQGITGNTIYF,TGTGCCAGCAGCTTGTTACAGGGGATAACTGGAAACACCATATATTTT
TRBJ1-6,-,-,TRBV2,CASSESGRSPLHF,TGTGCCAGCAGTGAAAGTGGCAGATCACCCCTCCACTTT
TRBJ2-7,-,-,TRBV28,CASSSRDSHLSVEQYF,TGTGCCAGCAGCTCGCGGGACAGCCACCTTTCCGTGGAGCAGTACTTC